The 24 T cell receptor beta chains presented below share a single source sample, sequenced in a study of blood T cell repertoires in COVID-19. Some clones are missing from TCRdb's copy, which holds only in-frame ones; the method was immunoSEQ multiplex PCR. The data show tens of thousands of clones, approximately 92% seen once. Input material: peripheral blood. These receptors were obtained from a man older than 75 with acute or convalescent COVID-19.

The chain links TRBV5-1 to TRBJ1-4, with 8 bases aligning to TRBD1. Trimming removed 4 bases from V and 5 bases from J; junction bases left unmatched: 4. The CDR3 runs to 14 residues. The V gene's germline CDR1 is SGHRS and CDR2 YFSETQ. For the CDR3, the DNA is TGCGCCAGCAGCCCCTGGACAGGGAATGAAAAACTGTTTTTT. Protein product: CASSPWTGNEKLFF.

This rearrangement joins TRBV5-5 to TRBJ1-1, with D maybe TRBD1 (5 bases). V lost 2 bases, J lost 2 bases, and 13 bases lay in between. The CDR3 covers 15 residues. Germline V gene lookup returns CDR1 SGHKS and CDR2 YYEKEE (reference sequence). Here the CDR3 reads CASSFGGLSNTEAFF. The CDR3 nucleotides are TGTGCCAGCAGCTTCGGGGGTCTATCAAACACTGAAGCTTTCTTT.

CDR3 region: CASSLAGTEYEQYF. In DNA, the CDR3 is TGTGCCAGCAGCTTAGCGGGGACAGAGTACGAGCAGTACTTC. The chain has TRBV7-2 and TRBJ2-7, with TRBD1 identical over 7 bases. Per germline, CDR1 SGHTA and CDR2 FQGNSA. J was trimmed by 4 bases and V by 0 bases; bases with no gene match: 3. This CDR3 contains 14 residues.

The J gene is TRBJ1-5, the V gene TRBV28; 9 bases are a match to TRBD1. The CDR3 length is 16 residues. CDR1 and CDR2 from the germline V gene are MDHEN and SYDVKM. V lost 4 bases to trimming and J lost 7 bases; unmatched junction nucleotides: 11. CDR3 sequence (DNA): TGTGCCAGCAGTTCAGGGATACAGGGGGCGAGCCAGCCCCAGCATTTT. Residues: CASSSGIQGASQPQHF. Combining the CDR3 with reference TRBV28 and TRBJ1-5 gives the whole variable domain DVKVTQSSRYLVKRTGEKVFLECVQDMDHENMFWYRQDPGLGLRLIYFSYDVKMKEKGDIPEGYSVSREKKERFSLILESASTNQTSMYLCASSSGIQGASQPQHFGDGTRLSIL.

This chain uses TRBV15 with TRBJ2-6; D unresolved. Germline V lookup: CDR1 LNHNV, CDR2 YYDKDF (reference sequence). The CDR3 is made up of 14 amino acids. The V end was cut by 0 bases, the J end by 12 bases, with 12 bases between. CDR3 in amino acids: CATSRDPAAGVLTF. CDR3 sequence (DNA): TGTGCCACCAGCAGAGATCCCGCCGCCGGCGTCCTGACTTTC. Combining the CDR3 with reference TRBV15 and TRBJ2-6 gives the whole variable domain DAMVIQNPRYQVTQFGKPVTLSCSQTLNHNVMYWYQQKSSQAPKLLFHYYDKDFNNEADTPDNFQSRRPNTSFCFLDIRSPGLGDTAMYLCATSRDPAAGVLTFGAGSRLTVL.

As DNA, the CDR3 is TGTGCCAGCAGCCAAGAGGGGACAGGGGGAGGCTACACCTTC. Translated: CASSQEGTGGGYTF. The chain carries TRBV3-1 (or the pseudogene TRBV3-2) and TRBJ1-2; 11 bases fit TRBD1. V shed 0 bases and J 8 bases; nucleotides not matched to a gene: 2. CDR3 length: 14 residues. Per germline, CDR1 LGHDT and CDR2 YNNKEL (reference sequence).

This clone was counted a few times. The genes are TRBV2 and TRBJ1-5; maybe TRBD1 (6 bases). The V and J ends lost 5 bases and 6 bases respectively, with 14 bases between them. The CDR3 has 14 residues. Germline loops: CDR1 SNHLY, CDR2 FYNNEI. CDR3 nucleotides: TGTGCCAGCAGTTTCCAGGGGAGGGTTCAGCCCCAGCATTTT. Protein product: CASSFQGRVQPQHF.

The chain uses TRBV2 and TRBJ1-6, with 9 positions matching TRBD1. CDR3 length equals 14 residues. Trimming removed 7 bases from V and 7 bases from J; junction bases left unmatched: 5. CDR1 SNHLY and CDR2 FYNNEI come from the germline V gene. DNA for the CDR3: TGTGCCAGCAAAACGACAGGGGGAAATTCACCCCTCCACTTT. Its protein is CASKTTGGNSPLHF.

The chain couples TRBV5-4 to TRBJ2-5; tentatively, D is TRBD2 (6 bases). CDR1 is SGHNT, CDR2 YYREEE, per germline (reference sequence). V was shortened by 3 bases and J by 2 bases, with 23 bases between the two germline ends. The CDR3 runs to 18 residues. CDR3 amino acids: CASSSFWGFGDLQETQYF. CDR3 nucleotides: TGTGCCAGCAGCTCGTTCTGGGGGTTTGGGGACTTGCAAGAGACCCAGTACTTC. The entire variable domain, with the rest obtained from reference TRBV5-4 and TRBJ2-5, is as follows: ETGVTQSPTHLIKTRGQQVTLRCSSQSGHNTVSWYQQALGQGPQFIFQYYREEENGRGNFPPRFSGLQFPNYSSELNVNALELDDSALYLCASSSFWGFGDLQETQYFGPGTRLLVL.

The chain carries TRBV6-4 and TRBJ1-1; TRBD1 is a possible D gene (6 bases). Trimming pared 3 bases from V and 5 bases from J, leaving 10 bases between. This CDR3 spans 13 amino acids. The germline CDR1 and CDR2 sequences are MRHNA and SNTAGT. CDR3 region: CASSEQGGTEAFF. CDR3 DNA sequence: TGTGCCAGCAGTGAACAGGGCGGGACTGAAGCTTTCTTT.

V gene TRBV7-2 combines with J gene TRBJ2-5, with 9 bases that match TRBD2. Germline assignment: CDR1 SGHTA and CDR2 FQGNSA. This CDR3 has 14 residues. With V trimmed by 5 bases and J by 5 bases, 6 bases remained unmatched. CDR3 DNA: TGTGCCAGCAGCCCCAGCGGGGGGTCGGAGACCCAGTACTTC. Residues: CASSPSGGSETQYF.

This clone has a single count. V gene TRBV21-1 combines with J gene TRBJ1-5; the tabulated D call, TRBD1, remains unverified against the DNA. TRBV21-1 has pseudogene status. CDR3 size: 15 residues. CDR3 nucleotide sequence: TGTGCCAGCAGTGTACAGGGGGAACGCAATCAGCCCCAGCATTTT. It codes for CASSVQGERNQPQHF.

Written as DNA, the CDR3 is TGTGCCAGCTCACTAGGGGCGAACACCGGGGAGCTGTTTTTT. Its protein product is CASSLGANTGELFF. The gene calls are TRBV18 and TRBJ2-2, with D possibly matching TRBD1 (5 bases). Germline loops: CDR1 KGHSH, CDR2 LQKENI. V was clipped by 4 bases and J by 0 bases, with 6 bases between them. The CDR3 length is 14 residues.

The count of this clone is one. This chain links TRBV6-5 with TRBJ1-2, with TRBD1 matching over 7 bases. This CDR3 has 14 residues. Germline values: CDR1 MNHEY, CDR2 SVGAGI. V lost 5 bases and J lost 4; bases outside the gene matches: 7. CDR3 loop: CASSLSRGAYGYTF. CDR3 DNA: TGTGCCAGCAGTCTCAGCAGGGGGGCCTATGGCTACACCTTC.

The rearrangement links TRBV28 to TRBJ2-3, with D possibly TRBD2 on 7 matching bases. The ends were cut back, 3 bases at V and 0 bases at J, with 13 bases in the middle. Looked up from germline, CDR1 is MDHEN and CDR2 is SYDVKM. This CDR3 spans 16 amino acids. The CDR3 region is CASSFEGGRSTDTQYF. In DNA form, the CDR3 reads TGTGCCAGCAGTTTCGAGGGGGGGCGAAGCACAGATACGCAGTATTTT.

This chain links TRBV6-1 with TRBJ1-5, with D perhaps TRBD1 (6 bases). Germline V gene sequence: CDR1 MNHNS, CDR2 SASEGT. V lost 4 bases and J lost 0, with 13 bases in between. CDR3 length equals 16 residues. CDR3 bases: TGTGCCAGCAGTGGAGGGGGGGGGTATAGCAATCAGCCCCAGCATTTT. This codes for CASSGGGGYSNQPQHF.

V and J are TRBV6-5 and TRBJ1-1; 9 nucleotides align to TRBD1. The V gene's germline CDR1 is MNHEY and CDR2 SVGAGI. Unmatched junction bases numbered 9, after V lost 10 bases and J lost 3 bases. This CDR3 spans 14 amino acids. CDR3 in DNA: TGTGCCACCTTAAGGACAGGGGTGTACACTGAAGCTTTCTTT. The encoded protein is CATLRTGVYTEAFF.

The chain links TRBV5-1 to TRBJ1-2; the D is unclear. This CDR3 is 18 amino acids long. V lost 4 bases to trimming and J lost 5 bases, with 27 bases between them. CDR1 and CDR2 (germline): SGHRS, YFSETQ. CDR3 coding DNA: TGCGCCAGCAGCCCTTACTTAGACGGAGGGAACGCGAGGTATGGCTACACCTTC. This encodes CASSPYLDGGNARYGYTF.

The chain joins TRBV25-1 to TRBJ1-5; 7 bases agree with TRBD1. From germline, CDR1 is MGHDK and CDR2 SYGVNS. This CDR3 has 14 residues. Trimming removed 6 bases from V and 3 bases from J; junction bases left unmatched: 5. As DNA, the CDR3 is TGTGCCAGCAGACGACAGGGCATCAATCAGCCCCAGCATTTT. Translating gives CASRRQGINQPQHF.

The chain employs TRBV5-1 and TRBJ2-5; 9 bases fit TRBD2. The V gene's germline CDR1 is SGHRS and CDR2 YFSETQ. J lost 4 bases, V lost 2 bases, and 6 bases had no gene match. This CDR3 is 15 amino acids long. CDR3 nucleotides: TGCGCCAGCAGCTTAGGCGGGGGGGTCCGAGAGACCCAGTACTTC. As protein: CASSLGGGVRETQYF.

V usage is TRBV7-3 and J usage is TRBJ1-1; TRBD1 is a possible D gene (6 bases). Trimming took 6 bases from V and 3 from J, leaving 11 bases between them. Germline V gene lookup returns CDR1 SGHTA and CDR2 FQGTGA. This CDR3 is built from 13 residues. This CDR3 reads CASSLDRHTEAFF. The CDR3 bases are TGTGCCAGCAGTTTGGACAGACACACTGAAGCTTTCTTT.

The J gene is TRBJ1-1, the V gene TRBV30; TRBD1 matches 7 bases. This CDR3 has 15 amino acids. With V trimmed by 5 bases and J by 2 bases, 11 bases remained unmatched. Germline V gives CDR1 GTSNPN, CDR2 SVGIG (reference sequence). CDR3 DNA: TGTGCCTGGTCGCCGATCGGGACAGTCAACACTGAAGCTTTCTTT. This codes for CAWSPIGTVNTEAFF.

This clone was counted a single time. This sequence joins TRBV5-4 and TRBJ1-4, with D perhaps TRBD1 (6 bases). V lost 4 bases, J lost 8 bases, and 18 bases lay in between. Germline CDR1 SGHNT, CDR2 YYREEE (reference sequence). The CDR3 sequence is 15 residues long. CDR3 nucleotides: TGTGCCAGCAGCCGAGGGTCAGGGGTGGAGGAAAAACTGTTTTTT. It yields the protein CASSRGSGVEEKLFF.

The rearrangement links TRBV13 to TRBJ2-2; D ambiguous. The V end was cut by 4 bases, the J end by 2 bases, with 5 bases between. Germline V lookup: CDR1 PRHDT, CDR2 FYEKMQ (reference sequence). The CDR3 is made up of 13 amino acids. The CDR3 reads CASSSSNTGELFF. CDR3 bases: TGTGCCAGCAGCTCCAGTAACACCGGGGAGCTGTTTTTT.